The 4 T cell receptor beta chains reported below all come from one sample, sequenced in a study of blood T cell repertoires in COVID-19. The protocol was immunoSEQ multiplex PCR, while the TCRdb copy is restricted to in-frame clones and leaves out a portion. The data contain 95,000 to 150,000 clones, roughly 84% of them seen just once; the ten biggest clones take up roughly 1.2%. The sample was peripheral blood. These receptors were obtained from a woman older than 75 with acute or convalescent COVID-19.

The chain is built from TRBV19 and TRBJ2-2, with TRBD1 matching 9 bases. There are 16 residues in the CDR3. V lost 6 bases, J lost 5 bases, and 10 bases stayed unmatched. Germline V gives CDR1 LNHDA, CDR2 SQIVND (reference sequence). DNA of the CDR3: TGTGCCAGTAGGAATGGTCGACAGGGGGTAACCGGGGAGCTGTTTTTT. Its protein product is CASRNGRQGVTGELFF.

The V and J genes are TRBV29-1 and TRBJ1-4; maybe TRBD1 (6 bases). This CDR3 has 12 amino acids. Trimming left V 6 bases short and J 5 bases short, with 10 bases between. Per the germline V gene, CDR1 is SQVTM and CDR2 is ANQGSEA. CDR3 coding DNA: TGCAGCGTCCGGGACACAAATGAAAAACTGTTTTTT. Residues: CSVRDTNEKLFF.

This clone occurred once. V and J are TRBV29-1 and TRBJ2-5; TRBD1 matches at 11 bases. The CDR3 totals 14 residues. CDR1 is SQVTM and CDR2 is ANQGSEA in the germline V gene. Trimming cost V 2 bases and J 6 bases; bases outside gene matches: 5. The CDR3 DNA follows: TGCAGCGTTGAAAGGGACAGGGGGGGGAAGACCCAGTACTTC. As protein: CSVERDRGGKTQYF.

This sequence joins TRBV7-9 and TRBJ1-2; D unresolved. CDR1 SEHNR and CDR2 FQNEAQ come from the germline V gene (reference sequence). The CDR3 contains 13 residues. V lost 1 base and J 4 bases, leaving 7 bases between the germline ends. CDR3 coding DNA: TGTGCCAGCAGCTTAGAATCATCCTATGGCTACACCTTC. Amino acid sequence: CASSLESSYGYTF. Full variable domain (rest looked up from reference TRBV7-9 and TRBJ1-2): DTGVSQNPRHKITKRGQNVTFRCDPISEHNRLYWYRQTLGQGPEFLTYFQNEAQLEKSRLLSDRFSAERPKGSFSTLEIQRTEQGDSAMYLCASSLESSYGYTFGSGTRLTVV.